Shown below are 8 T cell receptor beta chains from a single sample sequenced in a study of PD-1 blockade in classical Hodgkin lymphoma. TCRdb's copy holds only in-frame clones and misses some; the assay was immunoSEQ multiplex PCR. The sample has 40,000 or so clones, about 79% seen once. Every patient relapsed after autologous stem cell transplantation, and brentuximab vedotin exposure varied. The source material was peripheral blood mononuclear cells (PBMCs), sampled at baseline. The origin of the receptors is a human donor with classical Hodgkin lymphoma.

The sample holds one count of this clone. This chain joins TRBV5-1 and TRBJ1-6; no firm D call. Germline CDR1 reads SGHRS; CDR2 reads YFSETQ. V gave up 4 bases and J gave up 10 bases, with 21 bases separating them. CDR3 length: 16 residues. The CDR3 reads CASSPRNVVRSSPLHF. CDR3 DNA: TGCGCCAGCAGCCCCCGAAACGTGGTGAGGTCCTCACCCCTCCACTTT.

The gene calls are TRBV6-6 and TRBJ1-2; D may be TRBD1 (5 bases). V lost 10 bases and J 2 bases, leaving 14 bases between the germline ends. The germline CDR1 and CDR2 sequences are MNHNY and SVGAGI (reference sequence). The CDR3 covers 13 residues. CDR3 sequence (DNA): TGTGCCACCTCGAACGCAGGGAACTATGGCTACACCTTC. Protein: CATSNAGNYGYTF.

The CDR3 region is CASSYSGSSGDTQYF. As DNA, the CDR3 is TGTGCCAGCAGCTATAGCGGGAGTTCTGGAGATACGCAGTATTTT. The chain recombines TRBV11-2 with TRBJ2-3; 9 nucleotides align to TRBD2. CDR1 is SGHAT and CDR2 is FQNNGV in the germline V gene. This CDR3 comprises 15 residues. With V trimmed by 4 bases and J by 5 bases, 7 bases remained unmatched.

This rearrangement joins TRBV6-1 to TRBJ1-5; D gene uncertain. Germline values: CDR1 MNHNS, CDR2 SASEGT. Trimming removed 7 bases from V and 3 bases from J, with 13 bases in between. The CDR3 consists of 14 residues. Written as DNA, the CDR3 is TGTGCCAGCAATAGACAAGCCTCCAATCAGCCCCAGCATTTT. This codes for CASNRQASNQPQHF.

This clone was seen repeatedly, ten times or more. V gene TRBV5-1 combines with J gene TRBJ2-1; 7 bases fit TRBD2. The CDR3 has 16 amino acids. CDR1 and CDR2 from the germline V gene are SGHRS and YFSETQ. V gave up 4 bases and J gave up 3 bases; unmatched junction bases: 10. CDR3 nucleotide sequence: TGCGCCAGCAGCCCCCTGGGGGGGAAGGACTACAATGAGCAGTTCTTC. It codes for CASSPLGGKDYNEQFF. Full variable domain (rest looked up from reference TRBV5-1 and TRBJ2-1): KAGVTQTPRYLIKTRGQQVTLSCSPISGHRSVSWYQQTPGQGLQFLFEYFSETQRNKGNFPGRFSGRQFSNSRSEMNVSTLELGDSALYLCASSPLGGKDYNEQFFGPGTRLTVL.

The chain links TRBV9 to TRBJ2-3; D gene unclear. The V and J ends lost 0 bases and 2 bases respectively, with 10 bases between them. Germline CDR1 reads SGDLS; CDR2 reads YYNGEE. This CDR3 has 15 amino acids. The CDR3 DNA reads TGTGCCAGCAGCGTAGTAGGGCAGTTCACAGATACGCAGTATTTT. Protein sequence: CASSVVGQFTDTQYF.

This clone has only a few counts. The chain recombines TRBV4-1 with TRBJ2-7; TRBD1 or TRBD2 may be the D gene (5 bases each). The ends were cut back, 3 bases at V and 1 base at J, with 10 bases in the middle. This CDR3 is 14 amino acids long. CDR1 is MGHRA, CDR2 YSYEKL, per germline. CDR3 DNA sequence: TGCGCCAGCAGCCAGCTGGGGGAATCCTACGAGCAGTACTTC. This gives the protein CASSQLGESYEQYF.

The genes are TRBV9 and TRBJ2-5; D gene ambiguous. CDR1 is SGDLS and CDR2 is YYNGEE in the germline V gene. CDR3 length: 14 residues. Deletions cut 0 bases from V and 4 bases from J, with 10 bases between. CDR3 DNA: TGTGCCAGCAGCGTAGGGCCCCAAAGAGAGACCCAGTACTTC. Its protein product is CASSVGPQRETQYF.